This T cell receptor (beta chain) was sequenced during a study of cytotoxic CD8 clonotypes in ibrutinib-treated CLL. As to this clone: Its specificity is not known.

Investigators sourced approximately 1.8 micrograms of genomic DNA from cryopreserved PBMCs for TCR beta libraries. Measured with immunoSEQ multiplex PCR; TCRdb has only the in-frame clones, and not every one. The sample lists about 130,000 clones; over 75% were seen once. The junction had 2 bases not matched to a gene; V was cut back by 2 bases and J by 0 bases. Germline CDR1 reads SGHDT; CDR2 reads YYEEEE. The CDR3 runs to 15 residues. Findings and limits, study-wide: Treatment left the uncommon public clonotypes either contracted or stable in frequency. Clonality went up at the time of ibrutinib response, stayed stable in sustained remission, and later dropped back toward its baseline level at progression. Sustained-remission patients were sampled at one set of times and progressing patients at different ones.

The sequencing used PBMCs, collected after 24 months of ibrutinib treatment. The receptor comes from a human donor with chronic lymphocytic leukemia. This chain uses TRBV5-6 with TRBJ1-3; 7 bases agree with TRBD1. The CDR3 spells CASSLQGNSGNTIYF. CDR3 sequence (DNA): TGTGCCAGCAGCTTACAGGGGAACTCTGGAAACACCATATATTTT.